Included here is one T cell receptor beta chain sequence, with context. Germline CDR1 is SGHTA and CDR2 is FQGNSA. Between the trimmed V and J ends, which lost 5 bases and 0 bases, there was a span of 14 bases. The CDR3 loop spans 15 amino acids. The sample belongs to a study of PD-1 blockade in classical Hodgkin lymphoma. Time point noted: cycle 4 day 1 (C4D1), after more than five weeks of nivolumab. All the patients suffered relapse after autologous stem cell transplantation, and brentuximab vedotin exposure differed. The repertoire was sequenced with immunoSEQ multiplex PCR; TCRdb's copy has only in-frame clones and lacks some. The table lists tens of thousands of clones, over 85% of them singletons.

The chain combines TRBV7-2 with TRBJ2-7, with D perhaps matching TRBD2 (5 bases). The starting material was peripheral blood mononuclear cells (PBMCs), obtained before the fourth cycle of nivolumab. The clonotype originates from a human donor with classical Hodgkin lymphoma. CDR3 protein: CASSQIAFSSYEQYF. CDR3 coding DNA: TGTGCCAGCAGCCAAATAGCGTTTAGCTCCTACGAGCAGTACTTC.